This T cell receptor beta chain appears in the sequencing data of a study of shared clonotypes between healthy human individuals. Genomic DNA for unsorted samples, which was extracted with the QIAamp DNA Blood Mini kit, came from around 93 million PBMCs. This CDR3 is 14 amino acids long. Germline lookup yields CDR1 GTSNPN and CDR2 SVGIG (reference sequence). The J segment lost 5 bases and the V segment lost 3 bases, leaving 8 bases of the junction unmatched. Produced via immunoSEQ multiplex PCR; TCRdb's table is partial and in-frame only. The sample includes about 560,000 clones, roughly four fifths of them seen just once. In this sample, this clone turned up many times.

The source material was PBMCs. This clonotype originated in a woman in her thirties or forties in good health. Some clones in this sample may be carry-over from other donors' samples. The chain employs TRBV30 and TRBJ2-5, with 8 nucleotides matching TRBD1. CDR3 sequence (DNA): TGTGCCTGGAGCGCCAGGGGGCTAAGGGAGACCCAGTACTTC. Translated, it gives CAWSARGLRETQYF.